Below, 8 T cell receptor beta chains from the same sample are listed, as sequenced in a study of T cell repertoires in cytomegalovirus infection. These TCRs are of unknown antigen specificity. TCRdb reprocessed the reads via MiXCR and lists one record per CDR3 protein. The data show about half a million distinct CDR3 sequences, with more than 30% seen just once and 15% to 20% held by the top ten. Here the sequenced sample was cultured PBMCs, taken from culture after CMV antigen stimulation. These receptors were collected from a human donor in good health (CMV status not recorded). Some clones in this sample may be carry-over from other donors' samples.

The V gene is TRBV24-1, the J gene TRBJ2-4; perhaps TRBD1 as D (5 bases). Deletions cut 0 bases from V and 5 bases from J, with 16 bases between. The germline V gene has CDR1 KGHDR and CDR2 SFDVKD. This CDR3 has 17 residues. DNA of the CDR3: TGTGCCACCAGTGATTTGCGTTGCAAGGGGTGCGAAAACATTCAGTACTTC. This gives the protein CATSDLRCKGCENIQYF.

This rearrangement joins TRBV7-2 to TRBJ2-1; 10 nucleotides align to TRBD2. The CDR3 runs to 16 residues. Germline lookup yields CDR1 SGHTA and CDR2 FQGNSA. V lost 5 bases to trimming and J lost 2 bases; unmatched junction nucleotides: 6. CDR3 coding DNA: TGTGCCAGCAGCCCTTGGACTAGCGGTACCTACAATGAGCAGTTCTTC. Protein: CASSPWTSGTYNEQFF.

This chain joins TRBV4-1 and TRBJ2-5; 7 positions agree with TRBD2. Germline V gene lookup returns CDR1 MGHRA and CDR2 YSYEKL. This CDR3 region has 17 residues. V dropped 1 base and J dropped 5; count of bases not matched to a gene: 13. Here the CDR3 reads CASSQVRAGLNIETQYF. In DNA, the CDR3 is TGCGCCAGCAGCCAAGTCCGAGCGGGACTAAACATCGAGACCCAGTACTTC.

This clonotype showed up just a few times. The CDR3 coding sequence is TGCGCCAGCAGCCAAGGGGGCGATGAAGCTTTCTTT. Protein sequence: CASSQGGDEAFF. This sequence joins TRBV4-1 and TRBJ1-1; D perhaps matches TRBD1 (5 bases). This CDR3 is built from 12 residues. Germline CDR1 is MGHRA and CDR2 is YSYEKL. With 1 base removed from V and 7 bases from J, the gap between germline ends came to 7 bases.

This clonotype occurred a few times. The chain carries TRBV11-2 and TRBJ2-6, with D possibly TRBD1 on 6 matching bases. Germline assignment: CDR1 SGHAT and CDR2 FQNNGV. V gave up 3 bases and J gave up 0 bases, with 15 bases separating them. The CDR3 is made up of 18 amino acids. The CDR3 sequence: CASSFSGQTFSGANVLTF. As DNA, the CDR3 is TGTGCCAGCAGCTTCTCAGGACAGACCTTCTCTGGGGCCAACGTCCTGACTTTC.

This clonotype was counted ten times or more. J is TRBJ1-2 and V is TRBV7-2; 12 bases are shared with TRBD1. V was pared by 1 base and J by 6 bases, with 6 bases of the junction left unmatched. Germline loops: CDR1 SGHTA, CDR2 FQGNSA. The CDR3 has 16 residues. CDR3 amino acids: CASSLGAGTGGDGYTF. CDR3 nucleotide sequence: TGTGCCAGCAGCTTAGGCGCCGGGACAGGGGGCGATGGCTACACCTTC.

This chain links TRBV11-1 with TRBJ2-3; D is perhaps TRBD2 (7 bases). The V gene's germline CDR1 is SGHAT and CDR2 FQDESV (reference sequence). The CDR3 runs to 15 residues. Trimming pared 0 bases from V and 1 base from J, leaving 8 bases between. The CDR3 is CASSLARGRTDTQYF. CDR3 sequence (DNA): TGTGCCAGCAGCTTAGCGCGGGGGCGCACAGATACGCAGTATTTT.

This clonotype was found a few times. Here the CDR3 reads CASSLTHRPQQPQHF. DNA of the CDR3: TGTGCCAGCAGCTTAACCCACAGACCTCAGCAGCCCCAGCATTTT. V gene TRBV7-2 combines with J gene TRBJ1-5, with no clear D. The CDR3 is made up of 15 amino acids. Deletions cut 2 bases from V and 7 bases from J, with 15 bases between. Per the germline V gene, CDR1 is SGHTA and CDR2 is FQGNSA.